The rows below give T cell receptor beta chains drawn from one sample of a study of OX40 agonist ivuxolimab in advanced cancers. Assay: immunoSEQ multiplex PCR; the TCRdb copy retains only in-frame clones and omits some. The table has approximately 100,000 clones, 75% to 95% seen once. Sequences were derived from CD4+ or CD8+ T cells sorted from blood, sampled in a trial of the OX40 agonist ivuxolimab. These receptors all come from an adult with an advanced solid tumor such as melanoma, head and neck, liver or kidney cancer. Each CDR3 is given with its conserved first and last residue. A D gene is named only where the DNA matches it firmly. Clone sizes are given selectively: once, few, many, or a class where the clone is expanded.

>-|13|TRBV16|TRBJ2-1|-
TGTGCCAGCAGCCAATCTACGGGGAATGAGCAGTTCTTC
CASSQSTGNEQFF
>-|14|TRBV11-3|TRBJ2-1|TRBD2
TGTGCCAGCAGCTCGGGACTAGCGGGCGGGGAGCAGTTCTTC
CASSSGLAGGEQFF
>-|16|TRBV19|TRBJ2-6|-
TGTGCCAGTAGTTTAGTTATGAGTTCTGGGGCCAACGTCCTGACTTTC
CASSLVMSSGANVLTF
>-|12|TRBV5-4|TRBJ2-1|-
TGTGCCAGCAGCCAAGACAGCCTGGGGCAGTTCTTC
CASSQDSLGQFF
>-|13|TRBV6-5|TRBJ1-4|-
TGTGCCAGCAGTTACGGCTTCCGTGAAAAACTGTTTTTT
CASSYGFREKLFF
>few|17|TRBV4-2|TRBJ2-3|-
TGTGCCAGCAGCCGATCCTGGGATAGCCCGGGCACAGATACGCAGTATTTT
CASSRSWDSPGTDTQYF
>-|12|TRBV6-5|TRBJ2-5|-
TGTGCCAGCAGTACGGGGCAAGAGACCCAGTACTTC
CASSTGQETQYF
>-|13|TRBV11-3|TRBJ2-3|-
TGTGCCAGCAGCTTAGGGAGCACAGATACGCAGTATTTT
CASSLGSTDTQYF
>-|17|TRBV7-2|TRBJ2-7|TRBD2
TGTGCCAGCAGCACCCTTCCGGGACTAGCGGGAAACTACGAGCAGTACTTC
CASSTLPGLAGNYEQYF
>-|15|TRBV7-2|TRBJ2-7|TRBD1
TGTGCCAGCAGCCCCATGCCCGACAGGGGGGGAGAGCAGTACTTC
CASSPMPDRGGEQYF
>-|16|TRBV28|TRBJ2-3|TRBD2
TGTGCCAGCAGTTTCCCAAAGCGGGAGGGTGCAGATACGCAGTATTTT
CASSFPKREGADTQYF
>-|18|TRBV9|TRBJ2-2|TRBD2
TGTGCCAGCAGCTCCAGAGGGGAGACTAGCGGATTCACCGGGGAGCTGTTTTTT
CASSSRGETSGFTGELFF
>few|15|TRBV9|TRBJ2-6|-
TGTGCCAGCAGCGCCGACAACTCTGGGGCCAACGTCCTGACTTTC
CASSADNSGANVLTF
>-|13|TRBV5-1|TRBJ2-1|TRBD2
TGCGCCAGCAGCGGCTCGGGGGGAGATGAGCAGTTCTTC
CASSGSGGDEQFF
>-|11|TRBV10-3|TRBJ2-7|-
TGTGCCATCAGTGAGGGTCTAGAGCAGTACTTC
CAISEGLEQYF
>-|14|TRBV2|TRBJ2-5|TRBD1
TGTGCCAGCAGTACGGACAGGGAGCGGGAGACCCAGTACTTC
CASSTDRERETQYF
>-|13|TRBV11-2|TRBJ2-1|-
TGTGCCAGCAGGGGATGGGGGGACAATGAGCAGTTCTTC
CASRGWGDNEQFF
>once|14|TRBV28|TRBJ2-7|-
TGTGCCAGCAACCAGGACTCCATAGATTTTGAGCAGTACTTC
CASNQDSIDFEQYF
>once|17|TRBV27|TRBJ2-6|TRBD1
TGTGCCAGCAGTTTCGGGACAGGGGGTACCGGGGCCAACGTCCTGACTTTC
CASSFGTGGTGANVLTF
>few|13|TRBV7-3|TRBJ2-2|TRBD2
TGTGCCAGCAGCTCCCGGGAGGCCGGGGAGCTGTTTTTT
CASSSREAGELFF
>-|13|TRBV6-5|TRBJ1-4|-
TGTGCCAGCTGCCGGGATTTTAACGAAAAACTGTTTTTT
CASCRDFNEKLFF
>-|13|TRBV7-2|TRBJ1-5|-
TGTGCCAGCAGCTTAGGTCGGCTTCAGCCCCAGCATTTT
CASSLGRLQPQHF
>-|15|TRBV28|TRBJ2-1|TRBD1
TGTGCCAGCAGCCGACGACAGGGTTGGGGCAGTGAGCAGTTCTTC
CASSRRQGWGSEQFF
>-|19|TRBV4-2|TRBJ2-2|TRBD2
TGTGCCAGCAGCCAAGATTCCCTAGCGGGAGGGCTTGACACCGGGGAGCTGTTTTTT
CASSQDSLAGGLDTGELFF
>-|15|TRBV19|TRBJ2-3|-
TGTGCCAGTAGTTCGCGGTCCCGCCGGACAGATACGCAGTATTTT
CASSSRSRRTDTQYF
>-|15|TRBV6-6|TRBJ1-5|TRBD1
TGTGCCAGCAGCCGGGACAGGGGGAGCAATCAGCCCCAGCATTTT
CASSRDRGSNQPQHF
>-|15|TRBV2|TRBJ2-3|-
TGTGCCAGCAGCAGAGTCGGAACTAGCACAGATACGCAGTATTTT
CASSRVGTSTDTQYF
>once|12|TRBV4-1|TRBJ2-1|TRBD2
TGCGCCAGCAGCTTAGCGGGAGGGCGTCGGTTCTTC
CASSLAGGRRFF
>-|14|TRBV6-6|TRBJ2-7|-
TGTGCCAGCACGCCGGCGGAGAGTACCTACGAGCAGTACTTC
CASTPAESTYEQYF
>-|16|TRBV28|TRBJ1-5|TRBD1
TGTGCCAGCAGGATAGGTGGGACAGCTAGCAATCAGCCCCAGCATTTT
CASRIGGTASNQPQHF
>few|11|TRBV2|TRBJ1-2|-
TGTGCCAGCAGGACGGACTATGGCTACACCTTC
CASRTDYGYTF
>-|14|TRBV5-6|TRBJ1-1|-
TGTGCCAGCAGCTTCACAGGCGGTTCCACTGAAGCTTTCTTT
CASSFTGGSTEAFF
>-|17|TRBV7-2|TRBJ2-1|TRBD2
TGTGCCAGCAGCTTAGCGGCTGGGACTAGCGGAAACAATGAGCAGTTCTTC
CASSLAAGTSGNNEQFF
>-|16|TRBV5-6|TRBJ2-3|TRBD1
TGTGCCAGCAGCCTTACCGGGACAGGGGTCACAGATACGCAGTATTTT
CASSLTGTGVTDTQYF
>-|16|TRBV7-3|TRBJ2-2|TRBD2
TGTGCCAGCAGCCCCCGGACTAGCGGGGACACCGGGGAGCTGTTTTTT
CASSPRTSGDTGELFF
>-|13|TRBV27|TRBJ1-5|-
TGTGCCAGCAGGGGAGGGGCGGGGCAGCCCCAGCATTTT
CASRGGAGQPQHF
>-|15|TRBV5-6|TRBJ1-5|TRBD1
TGTGCCAGCAGCCTGACAGGGCATGGCAATCAGCCCCAGCATTTT
CASSLTGHGNQPQHF
>-|15|TRBV19|TRBJ2-1|TRBD2
TGTGCCAGTACCATAGGACTAGCGCCTTATCCTGAGCAGTTCTTC
CASTIGLAPYPEQFF
>-|16|TRBV6-5|TRBJ1-1|-
TGTGCCAGCAGTTACTCGACGTGGCAGGGAGGGACTGAAGCTTTCTTT
CASSYSTWQGGTEAFF
>-|18|TRBV5-8|TRBJ1-5|-
TGTGCCAGCAGCCCTGTTATGGCAGGAGATTATAGCAATCAGCCCCAGCATTTT
CASSPVMAGDYSNQPQHF
>-|15|TRBV2|TRBJ1-5|-
TGTGCCAGCCTCAGGGATCGAGGGGCCGGTCAGCCCCAGCATTTT
CASLRDRGAGQPQHF
>-|14|TRBV7-6|TRBJ2-2|-
TGTGCCAGCAGCTTAAGGTCCATCCCCGGGGAGCTGTTTTTT
CASSLRSIPGELFF
>few|16|TRBV6-5|TRBJ2-7|TRBD1
TGTGCCAGCAGTTACTCGATGGCGGCAGGGGGTTACGAGCAGTACTTC
CASSYSMAAGGYEQYF
>-|15|TRBV2|TRBJ2-7|TRBD2
TGTGCCAGCAGTCAGGAGAGCGGGAGTACCTACGAGCAGTACTTC
CASSQESGSTYEQYF
>once|14|TRBV7-9|TRBJ2-1|-
TGTGCCAGCAGCTTAGCGGGAGGTAGGGATGAGCAGTTCTTC
CASSLAGGRDEQFF
>-|15|TRBV28|TRBJ2-1|-
TGTGCCAGCAGTTTCTCCGGGACATCCTACAATGAGCAGTTCTTC
CASSFSGTSYNEQFF
>-|14|TRBV9|TRBJ2-5|-
TGTGCCAGCAGCGTAGAGGCAGGGCCCGAGACCCAGTACTTC
CASSVEAGPETQYF
>-|14|TRBV2|TRBJ2-7|TRBD1
TGTGCCAGCAGTTCAGGGGGCCCAACCTACGAGCAGTACTTC
CASSSGGPTYEQYF
>-|15|TRBV5-4|TRBJ2-1|-
TGTGCCAGCAGCTTGGGTGGGAGCTCCTACAATGAGCAGTTCTTC
CASSLGGSSYNEQFF
>-|15|TRBV5-4|TRBJ2-1|-
TGTGCCAGCAGCCCTGTCCCCGGGCAGGGCAATGAGCAGTTCTTC
CASSPVPGQGNEQFF
>-|16|TRBV6-1|TRBJ2-4|-
TGTGCCAGCAGTGGAGTCCAGGGTATCGCCAAAAACATTCAGTACTTC
CASSGVQGIAKNIQYF
>once|18|TRBV18|TRBJ2-1|TRBD2
TGTGCCAGCTCACCACCGTCCCAGGGTAGGGAGGGATACAATGAGCAGTTCTTC
CASSPPSQGREGYNEQFF
>-|13|TRBV10-3|TRBJ1-5|-
TGTGCCATCAGTGGGGGGGACAATCAGCCCCAGCATTTT
CAISGGDNQPQHF
>-|12|TRBV6-5|TRBJ2-2|TRBD1
TGTGCCACCACAGGGGGGTCCGGGGAGCTGTTTTTT
CATTGGSGELFF
>-|15|TRBV19|TRBJ1-1|TRBD1
TGTGCCAGTAGTGGGAACAGGGGGCAGGACACTGAAGCTTTCTTT
CASSGNRGQDTEAFF
>-|17|TRBV5-8|TRBJ2-3|-
TGTGCCAGCAGCTGGGGCCTTCTAGCGACGGCCACAGATACGCAGTATTTT
CASSWGLLATATDTQYF
>-|13|TRBV11-3|TRBJ1-1|-
TGTGCCAGCAGCTTAGATGTGAACACTGAAGCTTTCTTT
CASSLDVNTEAFF
>once|11|TRBV6-1|TRBJ2-7|-
TGTGCCAGCAAGAACATGGACGAGCAGTACTTC
CASKNMDEQYF